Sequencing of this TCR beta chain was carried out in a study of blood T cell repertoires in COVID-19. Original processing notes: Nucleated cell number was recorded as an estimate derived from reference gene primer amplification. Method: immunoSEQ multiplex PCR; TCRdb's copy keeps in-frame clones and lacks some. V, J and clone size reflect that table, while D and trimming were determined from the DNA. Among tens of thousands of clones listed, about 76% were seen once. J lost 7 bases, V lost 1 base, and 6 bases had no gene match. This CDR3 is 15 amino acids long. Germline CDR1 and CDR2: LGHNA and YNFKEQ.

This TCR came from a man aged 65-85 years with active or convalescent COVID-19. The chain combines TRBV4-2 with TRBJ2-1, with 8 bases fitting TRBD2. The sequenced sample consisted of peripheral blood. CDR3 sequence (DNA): TGTGCCAGCAGCCAAGTATCCAGCGGGGGTAATGAGCAGTTCTTC. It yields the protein CASSQVSSGGNEQFF.